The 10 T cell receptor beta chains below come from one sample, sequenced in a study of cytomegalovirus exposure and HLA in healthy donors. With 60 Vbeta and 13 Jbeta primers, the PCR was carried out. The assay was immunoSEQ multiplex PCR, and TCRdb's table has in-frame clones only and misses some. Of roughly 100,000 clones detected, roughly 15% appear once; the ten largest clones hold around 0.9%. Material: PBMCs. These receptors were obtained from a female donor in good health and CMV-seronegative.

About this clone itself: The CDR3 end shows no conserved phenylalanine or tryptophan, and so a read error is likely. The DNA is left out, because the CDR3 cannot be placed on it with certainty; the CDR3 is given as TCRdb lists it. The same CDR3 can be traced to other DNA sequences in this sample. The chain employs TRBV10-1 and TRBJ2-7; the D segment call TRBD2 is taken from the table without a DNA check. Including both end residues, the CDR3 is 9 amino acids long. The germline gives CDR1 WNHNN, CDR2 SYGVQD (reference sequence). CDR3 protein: CASSECETI.

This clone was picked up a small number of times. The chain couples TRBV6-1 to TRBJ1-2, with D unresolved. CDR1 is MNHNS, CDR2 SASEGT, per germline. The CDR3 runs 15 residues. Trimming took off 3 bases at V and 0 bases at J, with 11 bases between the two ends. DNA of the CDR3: TGTGCCAGCAGTGAGCAGGCACTTTCTAACTATGGCTACACCTTC. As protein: CASSEQALSNYGYTF.

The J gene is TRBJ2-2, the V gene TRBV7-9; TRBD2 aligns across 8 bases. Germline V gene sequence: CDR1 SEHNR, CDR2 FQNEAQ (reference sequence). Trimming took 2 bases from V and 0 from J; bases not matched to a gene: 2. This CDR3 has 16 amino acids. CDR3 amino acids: CASSLQAGANTGELFF. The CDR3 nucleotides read TGTGCCAGCAGCTTACAAGCGGGGGCGAACACCGGGGAGCTGTTTTTT.

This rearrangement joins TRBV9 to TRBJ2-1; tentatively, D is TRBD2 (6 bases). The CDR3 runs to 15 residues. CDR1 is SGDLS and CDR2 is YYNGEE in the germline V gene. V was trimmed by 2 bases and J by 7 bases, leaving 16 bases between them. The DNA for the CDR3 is TGTGCCAGCAGCGTCACGGGGCTTGCGGGGAATGAGCAGTTCTTC. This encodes CASSVTGLAGNEQFF.

Here the CDR3 reads CASPRGREGSDTQYF. The DNA for the CDR3 is TGTGCCAGCCCCAGGGGGCGGGAGGGTTCGGATACGCAGTATTTT. This chain joins TRBV18 and TRBJ2-3; D perhaps matches TRBD2 (9 bases). CDR3 length equals 15 residues. Trimming pared 8 bases from V and 6 bases from J, leaving 21 bases between. Germline V CDR1 and CDR2: KGHSH, LQKENI.

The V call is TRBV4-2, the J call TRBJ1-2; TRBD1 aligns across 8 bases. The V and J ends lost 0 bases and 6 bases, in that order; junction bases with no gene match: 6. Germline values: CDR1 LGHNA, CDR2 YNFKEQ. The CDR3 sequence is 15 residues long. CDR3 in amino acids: CASSQEETGVDGYTF. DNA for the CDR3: TGTGCCAGCAGCCAAGAGGAGACAGGGGTCGATGGCTACACCTTC.

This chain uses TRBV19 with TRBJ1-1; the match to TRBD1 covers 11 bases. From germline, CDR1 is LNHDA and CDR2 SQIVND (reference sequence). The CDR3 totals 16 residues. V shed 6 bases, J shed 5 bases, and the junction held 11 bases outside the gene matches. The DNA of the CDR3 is TGTGCCAGTAGGGGACAGGGGGGCCGGGGTTGGACTGAAGCTTTCTTT. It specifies CASRGQGGRGWTEAFF.

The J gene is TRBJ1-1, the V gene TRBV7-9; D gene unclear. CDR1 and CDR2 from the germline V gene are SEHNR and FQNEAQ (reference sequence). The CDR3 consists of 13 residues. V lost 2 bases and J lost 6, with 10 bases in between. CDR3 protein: CASSLFLGAEAFF. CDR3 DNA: TGTGCCAGCAGCTTATTTTTGGGAGCTGAAGCTTTCTTT.

In DNA, the CDR3 is TGTGCCAGCTCAAACCGACAGGGTAGGAATGAGCAGTTCTTC. Its translation: CASSNRQGRNEQFF. J is TRBJ2-1 and V is TRBV18, with 7 bases lining up with TRBD1. The CDR3 consists of 14 residues. CDR1 KGHSH and CDR2 LQKENI come from the germline V gene. Losses at the gene ends were 5 bases for V and 7 bases for J; bases not matched to a gene: 8.

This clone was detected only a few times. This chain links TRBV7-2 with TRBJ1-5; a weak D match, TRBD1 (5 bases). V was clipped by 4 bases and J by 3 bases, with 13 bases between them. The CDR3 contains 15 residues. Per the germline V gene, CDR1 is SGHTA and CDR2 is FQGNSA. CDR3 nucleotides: TGTGCCAGCAGCTCGGGTCGACAGACCAATCAGCCCCAGCATTTT. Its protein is CASSSGRQTNQPQHF.